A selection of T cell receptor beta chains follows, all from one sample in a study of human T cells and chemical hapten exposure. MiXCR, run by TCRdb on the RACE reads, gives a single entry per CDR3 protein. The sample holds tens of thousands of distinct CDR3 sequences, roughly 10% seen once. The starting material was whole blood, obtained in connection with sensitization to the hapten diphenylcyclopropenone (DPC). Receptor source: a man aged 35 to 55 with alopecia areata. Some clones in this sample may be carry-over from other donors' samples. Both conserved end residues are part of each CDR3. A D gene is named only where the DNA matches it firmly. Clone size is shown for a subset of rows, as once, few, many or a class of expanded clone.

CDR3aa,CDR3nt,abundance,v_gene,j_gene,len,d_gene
CASSLAWAEQYF,TGTGCCAGCAGCTTAGCGTGGGCCGAGCAGTACTTC,few,TRBV7-9,TRBJ2-7,12,-
CASSFFRQGYVPKGTQYF,TGTGCCAGCAGTTTCTTTCGACAGGGCTACGTCCCAAAGGGGACCCAGTACTTC,few,TRBV12-3/TRBV12-4,TRBJ2-5,18,TRBD1
CASSLDEQGYTGELFF,TGTGCCAGCAGCTTAGACGAACAGGGGTACACCGGGGAGCTGTTTTTT,-,TRBV7-3,TRBJ2-2,16,TRBD1
CASSLGLGVGSTDTQYF,TGTGCCAGCAGCTTAGGATTAGGCGTGGGGTCCACAGATACGCAGTATTTT,few,TRBV7-2,TRBJ2-3,17,-
CASSLWIGAEAFF,TGTGCCAGCAGCTTATGGATCGGGGCTGAAGCTTTCTTT,many,TRBV11-2,TRBJ1-1,13,-
CASSWPGGEAFF,TGCGCCAGCAGCTGGCCAGGGGGCGAAGCTTTCTTT,many,TRBV5-1,TRBJ1-1,12,TRBD1
CSVRGGGTDTQYF,TGCAGCGTTAGGGGGGGAGGGACAGATACGCAGTATTTT,many,TRBV29-1,TRBJ2-3,13,-
CASSRPGQGNIQYF,TGTGCCAGCAGCCGACCGGGACAGGGTAACATTCAGTACTTC,many,TRBV11-1,TRBJ2-4,14,TRBD1
CSASAGSRSSYNEQFF,TGCAGTGCCTCTGCAGGGAGTAGGAGCTCCTACAATGAGCAGTTCTTC,many,TRBV20-1,TRBJ2-1,16,-
CASSPPTANTEAFF,TGTGCCAGCAGTCCCCCGACAGCGAACACTGAAGCTTTCTTT,many,TRBV6-2/TRBV6-3,TRBJ1-1,14,-
CASSLVPAGGLDTQYF,TGTGCCAGCAGCTTAGTCCCAGCGGGAGGGTTAGATACGCAGTATTTT,many,TRBV7-2,TRBJ2-3,16,TRBD2
CASSLIPGLKNIQYF,TGTGCCAGCAGCTTAATACCGGGCCTCAAAAACATTCAGTACTTC,many,TRBV7-8,TRBJ2-4,15,-
CASSETELTDTQYF,TGTGCCAGCAGTGAGACGGAACTCACAGATACGCAGTATTTT,few,TRBV6-4,TRBJ2-3,14,-
CASNGDGTDTQYF,TGTGCCAGCAACGGGGATGGCACAGATACGCAGTATTTT,few,TRBV28,TRBJ2-3,13,-
CASSPATITYNEQFF,TGTGCCAGCAGCCCGGCAACGATAACCTACAATGAGCAGTTCTTC,-,TRBV11-1,TRBJ2-1,15,-
CATSDIPMDPNTYNEQFF,TGTGCCACCAGTGACATCCCAATGGACCCAAATACCTACAATGAGCAGTTCTTC,many,TRBV24-1,TRBJ2-1,18,-
CASSGVRMETQYF,TGTGCCAGCAGCGGAGTAAGGATGGAGACCCAGTACTTC,few,TRBV7-9,TRBJ2-5,13,-
CSVPKAPISYNEQFF,TGCAGCGTCCCAAAAGCCCCAATCTCCTACAATGAGCAGTTCTTC,few,TRBV29-1,TRBJ2-1,15,-
CASSPGQGDLFGNQPQHF,TGTGCCAGCAGTCCGGGACAGGGGGACCTGTTCGGCAATCAGCCCCAGCATTTT,-,TRBV6-2/TRBV6-3,TRBJ1-5,18,TRBD1
CASSLVGGGGTDTQYF,TGTGCCAGCAGCTTGGTGGGGGGCGGCGGCACAGATACGCAGTATTTT,few,TRBV5-6,TRBJ2-3,16,-
CASRLVGQDNYGYTF,TGTGCCAGCAGACTCGTGGGACAGGACAACTATGGCTACACCTTC,many,TRBV6-6,TRBJ1-2,15,TRBD1
CASSRGLAESSYEQYF,TGCGCCAGCAGCAGGGGACTAGCGGAAAGCTCCTACGAGCAGTACTTC,few,TRBV5-1,TRBJ2-7,16,TRBD2
CASSTGTFTDTQYF,TGTGCCAGCAGCACTGGGACTTTCACAGATACGCAGTATTTT,many,TRBV11-2,TRBJ2-3,14,-
CASSLDSVAGGTEQFF,TGCGCCAGCAGCTTGGATTCGGTGGCAGGGGGCACTGAGCAGTTCTTC,few,TRBV5-1,TRBJ2-1,16,TRBD1
CSARQGMLGNTEAFF,TGCAGTGCTAGGCAGGGTATGCTGGGGAACACTGAAGCTTTCTTT,many,TRBV20-1,TRBJ1-1,15,-
CASSLWGRGEKLFF,TGTGCCAGCAGCTTATGGGGGAGGGGTGAAAAACTGTTTTTT,-,TRBV7-9,TRBJ1-4,14,-
CASSFSLAKNIQYF,TGCGCCAGCAGCTTTTCCCTAGCCAAAAACATTCAGTACTTC,-,TRBV5-1,TRBJ2-4,14,-
CASRDYETQYF,TGTGCCAGCCGGGACTATGAGACCCAGTACTTC,-,TRBV6-5,TRBJ2-5,11,TRBD2
CASKADDGTDTQYF,TGTGCCAGCAAAGCGGATGATGGTACAGATACGCAGTATTTT,-,TRBV6-5,TRBJ2-3,14,-
CASLTGTTETQYF,TGTGCCAGCTTAACTGGGACTACGGAGACCCAGTACTTC,-,TRBV18,TRBJ2-5,13,TRBD2
CASSLGSGNTEAFF,TGCGCCAGCAGCTTGGGTTCCGGGAACACTGAAGCTTTCTTT,many,TRBV5-1,TRBJ1-1,14,-
CASSPGLAGGLYNEQFF,TGTGCCAGCAGTCCGGGACTAGCGGGAGGACTATACAATGAGCAGTTCTTC,-,TRBV6-2/TRBV6-3,TRBJ2-1,17,TRBD2
CSARDASGYEQYF,TGCAGTGCTAGAGATGCTAGCGGCTACGAGCAGTACTTC,few,TRBV20-1,TRBJ2-7,13,TRBD2
CSARMGGTDTQYF,TGCAGTGCTAGGATGGGAGGGACAGATACGCAGTATTTT,many,TRBV20-1,TRBJ2-3,13,TRBD2
CASSLNYGNFGNTIYF,TGTGCCAGCAGCTTAAATTATGGGAACTTTGGAAACACCATATATTTT,-,TRBV7-8,TRBJ1-3,16,-
CASSRSDRGLSRFLRVIGEQFF,TGCGCCAGCAGCCGGTCAGACAGGGGCCTCTCCCGGTTTCTGCGAGTTATAGGGGAGCAGTTCTTC,once,TRBV4-1,TRBJ2-1,22,TRBD1
CASSLRGDGYYGYTF,TGCGCCAGCAGCTTAAGAGGGGATGGGTACTATGGCTACACCTTC,few,TRBV5-1,TRBJ1-2,15,-
CASSQVEAGTDNSPLHF,TGTGCCAGCAGTCAAGTGGAGGCAGGGACCGATAATTCACCCCTCCACTTT,-,TRBV25-1,TRBJ1-6,17,-
CASSYSSGRSTDTQYF,TGTGCCAGCAGTTACTCTAGCGGGAGATCCACAGATACGCAGTATTTT,few,TRBV6-5,TRBJ2-3,16,TRBD2
CASRGTGGGYQPQHF,TGTGCCAGCAGGGGGACAGGGGGCGGCTATCAGCCCCAGCATTTT,few,TRBV28,TRBJ1-5,15,TRBD1
CASSTGLAGANEQFF,TGTGCCAGCAGCACGGGACTAGCGGGGGCCAATGAGCAGTTCTTC,few,TRBV4-2,TRBJ2-1,15,TRBD2
CASSPAPQLNTEAFF,TGTGCCAGCAGCCCAGCCCCACAGTTGAACACTGAAGCTTTCTTT,-,TRBV14,TRBJ1-1,15,-
CASSPLIAGGDTDTQYF,TGTGCCAGCAGTCCCCTGATTGCGGGAGGTGACACAGATACGCAGTATTTT,many,TRBV28,TRBJ2-3,17,TRBD2
CASSRRGGVRYTDTQYF,TGTGCCAGCAGCCGAAGGGGAGGGGTGAGGTATACAGATACGCAGTATTTT,few,TRBV14,TRBJ2-3,17,TRBD2